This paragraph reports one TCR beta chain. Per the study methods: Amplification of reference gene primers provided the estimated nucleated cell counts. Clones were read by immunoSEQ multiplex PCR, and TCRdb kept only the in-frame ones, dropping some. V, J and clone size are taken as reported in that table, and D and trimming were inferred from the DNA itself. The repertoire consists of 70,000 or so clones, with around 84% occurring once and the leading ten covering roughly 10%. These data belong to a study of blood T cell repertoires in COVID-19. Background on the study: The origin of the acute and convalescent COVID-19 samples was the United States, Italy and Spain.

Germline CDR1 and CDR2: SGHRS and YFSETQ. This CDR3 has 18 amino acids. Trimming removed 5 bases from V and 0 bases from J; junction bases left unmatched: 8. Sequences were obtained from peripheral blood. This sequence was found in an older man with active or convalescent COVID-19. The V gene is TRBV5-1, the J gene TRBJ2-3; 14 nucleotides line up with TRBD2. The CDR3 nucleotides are TGCGCCAGCAGGACGACTAGCGGGAGGGTCTTTAGCACAGATACGCAGTATTTT. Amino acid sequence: CASRTTSGRVFSTDTQYF.